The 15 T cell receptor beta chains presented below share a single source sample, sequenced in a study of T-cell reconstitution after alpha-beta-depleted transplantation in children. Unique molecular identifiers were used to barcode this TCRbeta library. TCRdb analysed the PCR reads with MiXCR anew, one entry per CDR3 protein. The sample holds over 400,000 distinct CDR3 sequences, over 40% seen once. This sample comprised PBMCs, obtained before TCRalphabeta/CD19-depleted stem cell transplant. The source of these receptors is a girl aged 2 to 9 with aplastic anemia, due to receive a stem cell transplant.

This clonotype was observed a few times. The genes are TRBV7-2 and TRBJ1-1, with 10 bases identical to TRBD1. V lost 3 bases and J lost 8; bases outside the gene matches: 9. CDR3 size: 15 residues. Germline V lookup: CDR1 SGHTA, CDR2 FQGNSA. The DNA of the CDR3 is TGTGCCAGCAGCTTCGCCGGCCGGGACAGGGGAGAAGCTTTCTTT. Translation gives CASSFAGRDRGEAFF.

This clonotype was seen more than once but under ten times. The CDR3 DNA is TGCAGCACAATTCCAGGAGGTTACACTGAAGCTTTCTTT. Its protein product is CSTIPGGYTEAFF. The rearrangement joins TRBV29-1 to TRBJ1-1; D is uncertain. This CDR3 region has 13 residues. Trimming stripped 8 bases from V and 3 bases from J, with 16 bases between. CDR1 is SQVTM and CDR2 is ANQGSEA in the germline V gene. Combining the CDR3 with reference TRBV29-1 and TRBJ1-1 gives the whole variable domain SAVISQKPSRDICQRGTSLTIQCQVDSQVTMMFWYRQQPGQSLTLIATANQGSEATYESGFVIDKFPISRPNLTFSTLTVSNMSPEDSSIYLCSTIPGGYTEAFFGQGTRLTVV.

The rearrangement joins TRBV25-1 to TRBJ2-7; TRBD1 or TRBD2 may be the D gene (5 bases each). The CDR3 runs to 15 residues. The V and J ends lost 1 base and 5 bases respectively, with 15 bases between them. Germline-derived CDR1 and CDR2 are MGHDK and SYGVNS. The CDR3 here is CASSESSGTLNEQYF. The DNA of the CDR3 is TGTGCCAGCAGTGAATCGTCGGGGACGCTCAACGAGCAGTACTTC.

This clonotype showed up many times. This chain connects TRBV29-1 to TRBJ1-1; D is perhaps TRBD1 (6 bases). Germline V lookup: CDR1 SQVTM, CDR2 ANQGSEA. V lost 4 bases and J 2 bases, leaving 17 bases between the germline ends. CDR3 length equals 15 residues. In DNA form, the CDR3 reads TGCAGCGTTGCTAGGGGAGGGGGTCATAACACTGAAGCTTTCTTT. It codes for CSVARGGGHNTEAFF.

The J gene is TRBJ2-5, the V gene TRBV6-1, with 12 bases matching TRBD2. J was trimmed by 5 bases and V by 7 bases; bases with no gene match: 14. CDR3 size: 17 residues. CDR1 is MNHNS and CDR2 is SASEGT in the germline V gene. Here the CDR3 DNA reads TGTGCCAGCAACAGAGAGGGGCTAGCGGGAGGGCGGGAGACCCAGTACTTC. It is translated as CASNREGLAGGRETQYF.

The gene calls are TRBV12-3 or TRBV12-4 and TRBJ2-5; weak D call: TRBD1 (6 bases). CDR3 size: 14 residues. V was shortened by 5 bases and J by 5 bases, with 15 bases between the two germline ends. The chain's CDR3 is CASSRDKVVETQYF. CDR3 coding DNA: TGTGCCAGCAGTCGGGACAAAGTGGTGGAGACCCAGTACTTC.

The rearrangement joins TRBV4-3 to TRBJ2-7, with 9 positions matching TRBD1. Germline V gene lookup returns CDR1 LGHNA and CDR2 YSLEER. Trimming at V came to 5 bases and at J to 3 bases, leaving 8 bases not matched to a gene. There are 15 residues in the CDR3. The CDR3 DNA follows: TGCGCCAGCAGCTACGGACAGGGGTCGGTCTACGAGCAGTACTTC. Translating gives CASSYGQGSVYEQYF.

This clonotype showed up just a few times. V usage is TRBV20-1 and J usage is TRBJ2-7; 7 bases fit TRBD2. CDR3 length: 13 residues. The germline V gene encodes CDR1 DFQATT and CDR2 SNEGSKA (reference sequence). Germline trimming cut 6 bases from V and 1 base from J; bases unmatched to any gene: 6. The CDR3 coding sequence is TGCAGTGCCTCCTCAGCGGGGTCCTACGAGCAGTACTTC. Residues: CSASSAGSYEQYF.

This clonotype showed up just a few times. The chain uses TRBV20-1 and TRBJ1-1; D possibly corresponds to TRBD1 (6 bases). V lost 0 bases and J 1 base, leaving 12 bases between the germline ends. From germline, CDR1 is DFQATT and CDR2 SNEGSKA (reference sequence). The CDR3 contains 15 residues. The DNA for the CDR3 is TGCAGTGCTAGAGAGGGGGGCAGCTGGAACACTGAAGCTTTCTTT. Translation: CSAREGGSWNTEAFF.

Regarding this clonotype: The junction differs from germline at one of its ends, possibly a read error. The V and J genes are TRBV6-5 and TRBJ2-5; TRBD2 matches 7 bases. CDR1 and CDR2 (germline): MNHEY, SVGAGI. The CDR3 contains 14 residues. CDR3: CASSYAGGGETHYF. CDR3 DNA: TGTGCCAGCAGTTACGCTGGCGGGGGTGAGACCCATTACTTC.

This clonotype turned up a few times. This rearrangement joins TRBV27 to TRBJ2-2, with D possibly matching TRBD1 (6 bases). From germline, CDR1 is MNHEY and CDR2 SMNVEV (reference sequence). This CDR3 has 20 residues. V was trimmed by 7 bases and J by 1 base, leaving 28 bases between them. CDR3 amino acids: CASTTKKIDRHSRNTGELFF. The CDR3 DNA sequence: TGTGCCAGCACTACAAAAAAAATTGACAGGCACTCTAGGAACACCGGGGAGCTGTTTTTT.

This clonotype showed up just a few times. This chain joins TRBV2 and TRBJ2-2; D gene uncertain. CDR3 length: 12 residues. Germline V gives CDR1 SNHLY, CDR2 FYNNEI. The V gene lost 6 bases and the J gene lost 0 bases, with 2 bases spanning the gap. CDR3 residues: CASRTNTGELFF. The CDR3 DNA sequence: TGTGCCAGCAGAACGAACACCGGGGAGCTGTTTTTT. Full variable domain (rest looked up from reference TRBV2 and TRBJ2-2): EPEVTQTPSHQVTQMGQEVILRCVPISNHLYFYWYRQILGQKVEFLVSFYNNEISEKSEIFDDQFSVERPDGSNFTLKIRSTKLEDSAMYFCASRTNTGELFFGEGSRLTVL.

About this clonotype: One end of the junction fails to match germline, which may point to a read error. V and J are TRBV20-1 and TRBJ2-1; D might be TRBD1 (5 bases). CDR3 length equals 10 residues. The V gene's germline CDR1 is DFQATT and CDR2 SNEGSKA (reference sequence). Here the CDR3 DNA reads TGCAGTGCTAGTCGCGACAGCCTGATCTTC. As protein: CSASRDSLIF.

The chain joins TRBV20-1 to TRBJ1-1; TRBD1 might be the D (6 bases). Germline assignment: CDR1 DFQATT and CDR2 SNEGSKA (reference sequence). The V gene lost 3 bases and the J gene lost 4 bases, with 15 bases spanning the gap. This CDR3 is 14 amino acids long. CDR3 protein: CSASLGGTSTEAFF. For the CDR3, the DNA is TGCAGTGCTAGCTTAGGGGGGACGAGCACTGAAGCTTTCTTT.

The CDR3 nucleotides read TGTGCCAGCAGCCAAGATCTCCCCTATGGCTACACCTTC. Protein product: CASSQDLPYGYTF. The chain combines TRBV4-2 with TRBJ1-2, with D uncertain. V gave up 0 bases and J gave up 4 bases, with 6 bases separating them. CDR3 length: 13 residues. Germline V gene data show CDR1 as LGHNA and CDR2 as YNFKEQ.